The clone carrying this TCR beta chain turned up a few times. Its antigen is undetermined. It was with a sample-barcoded 5' primer and a J-beta primer mix that a second PCR of about 6 to 12 cycles was run. A minimum of 2.5 million CDR3-containing paired-end reads was obtained for each sample. Each CDR3 protein is one row after TCRdb ran MiXCR on the 5' RACE reads. The sample includes about 780,000 distinct CDR3 sequences, roughly 46% of them seen just once. Every sample had a minimum of 6.5 million PBMCs isolated. The source of the sample is a study of blood T cells in healthy people across ages. Study conclusions and caveats: Estimated diversity across one million T cells was deemed an underestimate. TCR beta diversity, measured per million T cells, fell in a roughly linear way with age.

The V gene end was trimmed by 4 bases and the J gene end by 3 bases; junction bases not matched to a gene: 9. The CDR3 extends over 16 amino acids. The V gene's germline CDR1 is MDHEN and CDR2 SYDVKM. The TCR sequence derives from an elderly man in good health. This chain uses TRBV28 with TRBJ2-7, with 10 bases matching TRBD1. Source material: blood. CDR3 protein: CASSSLRQGAVYEQYF. The CDR3, as DNA: TGTGCCAGCAGTTCCCTTCGACAGGGGGCAGTCTACGAGCAGTACTTC. The full variable domain, completed using reference TRBV28 and TRBJ2-7, is DVKVTQSSRYLVKRTGEKVFLECVQDMDHENMFWYRQDPGLGLRLIYFSYDVKMKEKGDIPEGYSVSREKKERFSLILESASTNQTSMYLCASSSLRQGAVYEQYFGPGTRLTVT.